Shown below are 24 T cell receptor beta chains from a single sample sequenced in a study of cytomegalovirus exposure and HLA in healthy donors. Vbeta (60) and Jbeta (13) primers were used in the PCR. Method: immunoSEQ multiplex PCR; TCRdb's copy keeps in-frame clones and lacks some. In the table there are around 160,000 clones, under 70% of which are singletons. Material for sequencing was PBMCs. The receptor source for this set is a middle-aged woman in good health and CMV-seropositive.

V usage is TRBV5-1 and J usage is TRBJ1-2; tentatively, D is TRBD1 (6 bases). Trimming shortened V by 3 bases and J by 2 bases, and 11 bases separated the two germline ends. Germline V gene sequence: CDR1 SGHRS, CDR2 YFSETQ. The CDR3 loop spans 14 amino acids. The CDR3 reads CASSSQGSNYGYTF. In DNA, the CDR3 is TGCGCCAGCAGCTCTCAGGGGTCGAACTATGGCTACACCTTC.

The chain joins TRBV6-5 to TRBJ2-3, with a possible D match to TRBD2 (5 bases). CDR1 and CDR2 (germline): MNHEY, SVGAGI. The V gene lost 5 bases and the J gene lost 4 bases, with 13 bases spanning the gap. CDR3 length: 14 residues. The CDR3 DNA is TGTGCCAGCAGTGCGATGACGCGGGCAGATACGCAGTATTTT. It specifies CASSAMTRADTQYF.

The rearrangement uses TRBV7-2 and TRBJ2-6; possibly TRBD2 for D (6 bases). CDR3 length: 17 residues. Germline V gene data show CDR1 as SGHTA and CDR2 as FQGNSA. Trimming removed 5 bases from V and 2 bases from J, with 16 bases in between. Written as DNA, the CDR3 is TGTGCCAGCAGCCCCGGGGCCGGGAGCCCTGGGGCCAACGTCCTGACTTTC. This gives the protein CASSPGAGSPGANVLTF.

This chain links TRBV6-5 with TRBJ2-1; TRBD1 agrees at 9 bases. CDR1 is MNHEY, CDR2 SVGAGI, per germline. V trimming: 0 bases; J trimming: 9 bases; junction bases outside the gene matches: 6. The CDR3 has 15 residues. The DNA for the CDR3 is TGTGCCAGCAGTTACTCGACAGGGGGAGGATCTGAGCAGTTCTTC. Its translation is CASSYSTGGGSEQFF.

CDR3: CASSLETSQETQYF. CDR3 DNA: TGCGCCAGCAGCTTGGAGACTAGCCAAGAGACCCAGTACTTC. The chain carries TRBV5-1 and TRBJ2-5, with a possible D match to TRBD2 (6 bases). The CDR3 has 14 amino acids. Germline V gene lookup returns CDR1 SGHRS and CDR2 YFSETQ. V lost 0 bases, J lost 1 base, and 7 bases lay in between.

The chain combines TRBV5-1 with TRBJ1-1, with D possibly matching TRBD1 (5 bases). Trimming took off 6 bases at V and 3 bases at J, with 18 bases between the two ends. The CDR3 has 15 amino acids. Per the germline V gene, CDR1 is SGHRS and CDR2 is YFSETQ. The CDR3 loop reads CASNTEAGGYTEAFF. The CDR3, as DNA: TGCGCCAGCAACACGGAGGCCGGGGGGTACACTGAAGCTTTCTTT.

J is TRBJ2-7 and V is TRBV27; TRBD1 agrees at 8 bases. Trimming took 3 bases from V and 2 from J; bases not matched to a gene: 6. The CDR3 has 15 amino acids. Germline CDR1 and CDR2: MNHEY and SMNVEV (reference sequence). CDR3 amino acids: CASSLVPDRAYEQYF. The CDR3 DNA sequence: TGTGCCAGCAGTTTGGTACCGGACAGGGCCTACGAGCAGTACTTC.

This clone was counted a few times. The gene calls are TRBV5-1 and TRBJ2-3; no firm D call. V lost 3 bases, J lost 4 bases, and 9 bases lay in between. Germline V gives CDR1 SGHRS, CDR2 YFSETQ. The CDR3 is 13 residues long. This chain's CDR3 is CASSSESPDTQYF. CDR3 coding DNA: TGCGCCAGCAGCTCGGAGTCACCAGATACGCAGTATTTT. Complete variable domain (other parts from reference TRBV5-1 and TRBJ2-3): KAGVTQTPRYLIKTRGQQVTLSCSPISGHRSVSWYQQTPGQGLQFLFEYFSETQRNKGNFPGRFSGRQFSNSRSEMNVSTLELGDSALYLCASSSESPDTQYFGPGTRLTVL.

A few counts support this clone. The J gene is TRBJ1-5, the V gene TRBV23-1; no clear D gene. TRBV23-1 is given ORF status, its function remaining uncertain. Trimming pared 2 bases from V and 6 bases from J, leaving 2 bases between. This CDR3 has 11 amino acids. In DNA form, the CDR3 reads TGCGCCAGCAGTCAACGTCAGCCCCAGCATTTT. Translated: CASSQRQPQHF.

The chain uses TRBV19 and TRBJ2-1; weak D call: TRBD1 (6 bases). This CDR3 comprises 12 residues. The germline V gene has CDR1 LNHDA and CDR2 SQIVND (reference sequence). Trimming shortened V by 5 bases and J by 14 bases, and 16 bases separated the two germline ends. The CDR3 reads CASSHLRQGKFF. Here the CDR3 DNA reads TGTGCCAGTAGTCACCTTCGGCAGGGGAAGTTCTTC.

V usage is TRBV10-3 and J usage is TRBJ2-7, with TRBD2 as a possible D gene (6 bases). V dropped 2 bases and J dropped 7 bases, with 12 bases sitting between them. There are 13 residues in the CDR3. Germline CDR1 ENHRY, CDR2 SYGVKD. The CDR3 bases are TGTGCCATCAGTGAGAAAGGGACTGAAGAGCAGTACTTC. Its protein product is CAISEKGTEEQYF.

The V and J genes are TRBV5-4 and TRBJ2-7, with 13 nucleotides matching TRBD2. From germline, CDR1 is SGHNT and CDR2 YYREEE (reference sequence). The CDR3 is made up of 16 amino acids. V shed 3 bases and J 0 bases; nucleotides not matched to a gene: 3. In DNA form, the CDR3 reads TGTGCCAGCAGCTCATGGACTAGCGGGAGCTCCTACGAGCAGTACTTC. Translated, it gives CASSSWTSGSSYEQYF.

The chain combines TRBV4-2 with TRBJ2-1; 9 bases are a match to TRBD2. The V segment lost 0 bases and the J segment 10 bases; nucleotides outside the gene matches: 10. The CDR3 extends over 16 amino acids. Germline CDR1 is LGHNA and CDR2 is YNFKEQ. The CDR3 spells CASSQDLGLASTEQFF. The DNA of the CDR3 is TGTGCCAGCAGCCAAGATTTGGGACTAGCTTCGACGGAGCAGTTCTTC.

The rearrangement uses TRBV5-1 and TRBJ1-2, with a tentative D call TRBD1 (5 bases). Trimming cost V 2 bases and J 4 bases, with 12 bases left between them. The CDR3 covers 14 residues. The germline V gene encodes CDR1 SGHRS and CDR2 YFSETQ. CDR3 residues: CASSFAGEGYGYTF. CDR3 nucleotide sequence: TGCGCCAGCAGCTTCGCGGGGGAGGGCTATGGCTACACCTTC.

The V gene is TRBV5-4, the J gene TRBJ1-2, with 9 nucleotides matching TRBD1. The CDR3 has 14 residues. Germline V gene sequence: CDR1 SGHNT, CDR2 YYREEE (reference sequence). J gave up 4 bases and V 4 bases, and 5 bases lay outside the gene matches. The CDR3 DNA is TGTGCCAGCAGCCCCGGACAGGGGTCCTATGGCTACACCTTC. This encodes CASSPGQGSYGYTF.

The genes are TRBV27 and TRBJ2-3, with 9 bases matching TRBD2. Germline V gives CDR1 MNHEY, CDR2 SMNVEV (reference sequence). The CDR3 totals 14 residues. With V trimmed by 5 bases and J by 6 bases, 6 bases remained unmatched. Written as DNA, the CDR3 is TGTGCCAGCAGTGGACTAGCGACGGGGGATACGCAGTATTTT. This gives the protein CASSGLATGDTQYF.

The V call is TRBV20-1, the J call TRBJ2-1, with D uncertain. V was shortened by 5 bases and J by 9 bases, with 11 bases between the two germline ends. Germline V CDR1 and CDR2: DFQATT, SNEGSKA (reference sequence). CDR3 size: 11 residues. As DNA, the CDR3 is TGCAGTGCTTCGTCCGCCGGTGAGCAGTTCTTC. Amino acids: CSASSAGEQFF.

This clone appeared once. The rearrangement uses TRBV29-1 and TRBJ1-1; D remains ambiguous. Trimming shortened V by 3 bases and J by 4 bases, and 9 bases separated the two germline ends. This CDR3 comprises 12 residues. In germline, CDR1 is SQVTM, CDR2 ANQGSEA. The CDR3 loop reads CSVDKGGTEAFF. CDR3 DNA: TGCAGCGTTGATAAGGGAGGCACTGAAGCTTTCTTT.

The V call is TRBV4-1, the J call TRBJ2-2; D possibly corresponds to TRBD1 (5 bases). This CDR3 has 17 residues. Trimming took 0 bases from V and 1 from J, leaving 12 bases between them. CDR1 and CDR2 (germline): MGHRA, YSYEKL. CDR3 sequence: CASSQDSRTQNTGELFF. CDR3 nucleotide sequence: TGCGCCAGCAGCCAAGATTCCCGGACACAGAACACCGGGGAGCTGTTTTTT.

The V call is TRBV4-1, the J call TRBJ1-5; TRBD1 is a possible D gene (5 bases). This CDR3 comprises 16 residues. Germline assignment: CDR1 MGHRA and CDR2 YSYEKL. Trimming pared 1 base from V and 0 bases from J, leaving 10 bases between. Here the CDR3 DNA reads TGCGCCAGCAGCCAAGTCAGGGCCCCTAGCAATCAGCCCCAGCATTTT. This gives the protein CASSQVRAPSNQPQHF.

This clone showed up just once. The rearrangement uses TRBV7-9 and TRBJ2-7; 8 positions match TRBD1. This CDR3 has 14 amino acids. V shed 3 bases and J 4 bases; nucleotides not matched to a gene: 5. In germline, CDR1 is SEHNR, CDR2 FQNEAQ (reference sequence). The CDR3 nucleotides are TGTGCCAGCAGCTTCCCAGGGGGCGGTTACGAGCAGTACTTC. This codes for CASSFPGGGYEQYF.

This clone has a handful of counts. This chain links TRBV7-3 with TRBJ1-1; TRBD1 matches at 8 bases. V lost 4 bases to trimming and J lost 5 bases; unmatched junction nucleotides: 6. CDR1 is SGHTA and CDR2 is FQGTGA in the germline V gene. The CDR3 covers 14 residues. CDR3 sequence: CASSSTGVGTEAFF. The CDR3 DNA sequence: TGTGCCAGCAGCTCGACAGGGGTAGGGACTGAAGCTTTCTTT.

The J gene is TRBJ2-1, the V gene TRBV9; TRBD2 might be the D (5 bases). The germline V gene encodes CDR1 SGDLS and CDR2 YYNGEE. The CDR3 contains 18 residues. V was pared by 0 bases and J by 5 bases, with 21 bases between. As DNA, the CDR3 is TGTGCCAGCAGCGTAGCTACGAATGATAAGCGGCAAAACAATGAGCAGTTCTTC. Translation: CASSVATNDKRQNNEQFF.

The V call is TRBV23-1, the J call TRBJ2-3, with D possibly TRBD2 on 5 matching bases. TRBV23-1 is assigned to the ORF class and has an uncertain function. V lost 3 bases and J lost 2, with 15 bases in between. CDR3 size: 16 residues. The CDR3, as DNA: TGCGCCAGCAGTCATTACCGGGGTTTATTCACAGATACGCAGTATTTT. Its translation is CASSHYRGLFTDTQYF.